Reported below is one T cell receptor beta chain. TCRdb's table, derived via immunoSEQ multiplex PCR, lists solely in-frame clones and lacks some. The sample shows hundreds of thousands of clones, 90% of them seen only once. The study drew participants aged about 18 to 89 years from 20 to 30 US areas. Self-reported history from a screening survey and questionnaire set each donor's cohort. Germline-derived CDR1 and CDR2 are GTSNPN and SVGIG (reference sequence). The CDR3 runs to 14 residues. Trimming took 0 bases from V and 5 from J, leaving 11 bases between them. The sample belongs to a study of blood T cell repertoires in COVID-19.

V usage is TRBV30 and J usage is TRBJ2-1; D remains unclear. The sequencing sample was made of PBMCs or T cells enriched from blood (not recorded which). This TCR was sampled from a woman younger than 30 with acute COVID-19. CDR3 nucleotide sequence: TGTGCCTGGAGTGTAGACTCTAGAGACAATGAGCAGTTCTTC. Translated: CAWSVDSRDNEQFF. Combining the CDR3 with reference TRBV30 and TRBJ2-1 gives the whole variable domain SQTIHQWPATLVQPVGSPLSLECTVEGTSNPNLYWYRQAAGRGLQLLFYSVGIGQISSEVPQNLSASRPQDRQFILSSKKLLLSDSGFYLCAWSVDSRDNEQFFGPGTRLTVL.